The 20 T cell receptor beta chains presented below share a single source sample, sequenced in a study of cytomegalovirus exposure and HLA in healthy donors. Amplification used 60 Vbeta primers and 13 Jbeta primers. Some clones are missing from TCRdb's copy, which holds only in-frame ones; the method was immunoSEQ multiplex PCR. The sample contains some 170,000 clones, about four fifths of which appear only once. The sequencing sample was made of PBMCs. These receptor sequences come from a female donor in good health and CMV-seronegative.

CDR3 sequence (DNA): TGTGCCAGCAGCTTAAATTCTGAGGATACGCAGTATTTT. It yields the protein CASSLNSEDTQYF. The chain carries TRBV7-3 and TRBJ2-3; no definite D call. Trimming shortened V by 1 base and J by 6 bases, and 8 bases separated the two germline ends. Germline assignment: CDR1 SGHTA and CDR2 FQGTGA. The CDR3 sequence is 13 residues long.

The chain uses TRBV6-1 and TRBJ1-2; D is unresolved. The CDR3 is 16 amino acids. V was shortened by 2 bases and J by 3 bases, with 16 bases between the two germline ends. Germline CDR1 is MNHNS and CDR2 is SASEGT. The CDR3 protein is CASSEPRGGKDYGYTF. Written as DNA, the CDR3 is TGTGCCAGCAGTGAACCCCGGGGAGGGAAAGACTATGGCTACACCTTC.

V and J are TRBV5-5 and TRBJ2-1, with TRBD2 identical over 8 bases. Germline trimming cut 1 base from V and 7 bases from J; bases unmatched to any gene: 4. This CDR3 has 14 residues. Germline V CDR1 and CDR2: SGHKS, YYEKEE (reference sequence). CDR3: CASSLWSGGNEQFF. The CDR3 nucleotides are TGTGCCAGCAGCTTGTGGAGCGGGGGAAATGAGCAGTTCTTC.

The gene calls are TRBV25-1 and TRBJ1-1; 7 positions agree with TRBD1. CDR3 length: 14 amino acids. Germline assignment: CDR1 MGHDK and CDR2 SYGVNS. V was pared by 5 bases and J by 3 bases, with 6 bases of the junction left unmatched. CDR3 DNA: TGTGCCAGCAGTCAGACAGGGTATGACACTGAAGCTTTCTTT. Its protein product is CASSQTGYDTEAFF. Full variable domain (outside the CDR3, taken from reference TRBV25-1 and TRBJ1-1): EADIYQTPRYLVIGTGKKITLECSQTMGHDKMYWYQQDPGMELHLIHYSYGVNSTEKGDLSSESTVSRIRTEHFPLTLESARPSHTSQYLCASSQTGYDTEAFFGQGTRLTVV.

The rearrangement links TRBV2 to TRBJ1-4; the D gene is possibly TRBD1 (6 bases). Germline values: CDR1 SNHLY, CDR2 FYNNEI. The ends were cut back, 1 base at V and 5 bases at J, with 8 bases in the middle. This CDR3 has 14 residues. CDR3 in amino acids: CASSEDRVNEKLFF. The CDR3 DNA is TGTGCCAGCAGTGAAGACAGGGTGAATGAAAAACTGTTTTTT.

The rearrangement links TRBV11-1 to TRBJ2-5; TRBD2 agrees at 12 bases. Germline V lookup: CDR1 SGHAT, CDR2 FQDESV (reference sequence). The junction had 10 bases not matched to a gene; V was cut back by 1 base and J by 4 bases. This CDR3 has 18 residues. The CDR3 spells CASSLGGLAGFGGETQYF. CDR3 in DNA: TGTGCCAGCAGCTTAGGCGGACTAGCGGGATTTGGAGGAGAGACCCAGTACTTC. Together with reference TRBV11-1 and TRBJ2-5, the CDR3 gives the full variable domain: EAEVAQSPRYKITEKSQAVAFWCDPISGHATLYWYRQILGQGPELLVQFQDESVVDDSQLPKDRFSAERLKGVDSTLKIQPAELGDSAMYLCASSLGGLAGFGGETQYFGPGTRLLVL.

V usage is TRBV5-1 and J usage is TRBJ1-1; D ambiguous. Germline V gene lookup returns CDR1 SGHRS and CDR2 YFSETQ. Trimming took off 4 bases at V and 4 bases at J, with 8 bases between the two ends. The CDR3 totals 12 residues. The CDR3 DNA follows: TGCGCCAGCAGCCCGGTCGGCACTGAAGCTTTCTTT. The encoded protein is CASSPVGTEAFF.

The V and J genes are TRBV5-6 and TRBJ2-2; 16 nucleotides line up with TRBD2. The trim removed 4 bases at V and 6 bases at J, leaving 9 bases unmatched. Germline V gene lookup returns CDR1 SGHDT and CDR2 YYEEEE. CDR3 length: 18 residues. Here the CDR3 reads CASSAGLAGGGRPGELFF. CDR3 bases: TGTGCCAGCAGCGCGGGACTAGCGGGAGGGGGTCGGCCCGGGGAGCTGTTTTTT.

V gene TRBV5-1 combines with J gene TRBJ2-1, with 8 bases identical to TRBD1. The V gene end was trimmed by 2 bases and the J gene end by 2 bases; junction bases not matched to a gene: 3. In germline, CDR1 is SGHRS, CDR2 YFSETQ. The CDR3 contains 15 residues. As DNA, the CDR3 is TGCGCCAGCAGCTTTGCAGGGGGCACCTACAATGAGCAGTTCTTC. Protein product: CASSFAGGTYNEQFF.

This clone has more than one count but fewer than ten. The rearrangement links TRBV7-9 to TRBJ1-2, with a weak D call TRBD1 (6 bases). The germline V gene encodes CDR1 SEHNR and CDR2 FQNEAQ (reference sequence). Trimming shortened V by 6 bases and J by 7 bases, and 15 bases separated the two germline ends. The CDR3 is made up of 13 amino acids. CDR3 nucleotide sequence: TGTGCCAGCAGTCCGGACAGAGGCGGTGGCTACACCTTC. Protein product: CASSPDRGGGYTF.

This clone was detected once. V usage is TRBV9 and J usage is TRBJ2-2; 10 bases map to TRBD1. In germline, CDR1 is SGDLS, CDR2 YYNGEE. This CDR3 spans 16 amino acids. Germline trimming cut 0 bases from V and 2 bases from J; bases unmatched to any gene: 1. CDR3 bases: TGTGCCAGCAGCGTAGGACAGGGGGCAAACACCGGGGAGCTGTTTTTT. Translation: CASSVGQGANTGELFF.

The chain uses TRBV4-3 and TRBJ2-3, with 10 bases lining up with TRBD2. The CDR3 has 19 residues. Germline loops: CDR1 LGHNA, CDR2 YSLEER. The junction had 16 bases not matched to a gene; V was cut back by 0 bases and J by 7 bases. The CDR3 nucleotides are TGCGCCAGCAGCCAAGAAGGGCCAGCGGGAGGGGGATTAAGAAATACGCAGTATTTT. Its protein is CASSQEGPAGGGLRNTQYF.

This chain joins TRBV28 and TRBJ2-7, with 10 bases lining up with TRBD2. There are 15 residues in the CDR3. The germline V gene has CDR1 MDHEN and CDR2 SYDVKM. V gave up 5 bases and J gave up 7 bases; unmatched junction bases: 11. Here the CDR3 DNA reads TGTGCCAGCAGTAGGACTAGCGGATCTCTCTGGGAGCAGTACTTC. Its protein is CASSRTSGSLWEQYF.

A single count supports this clone. CDR3 region: CASSLAPTGNTEAFF. DNA for the CDR3: TGTGCCAGCAGCTTGGCCCCGACAGGGAACACTGAAGCTTTCTTT. The J gene is TRBJ1-1, the V gene TRBV5-5; a weak D match, TRBD1 (6 bases). CDR1 is SGHKS and CDR2 is YYEKEE in the germline V gene (reference sequence). V dropped 0 bases and J dropped 1 base, with 10 bases sitting between them. The CDR3 consists of 15 residues.

Here the CDR3 reads CASRPGTGRNEQYF. Written as DNA, the CDR3 is TGCGCCAGCAGACCGGGGACAGGGAGGAACGAGCAGTACTTC. The chain couples TRBV5-1 to TRBJ2-7; 9 nucleotides line up with TRBD1. Germline V gives CDR1 SGHRS, CDR2 YFSETQ. The ends lost 5 bases at V and 5 bases at J; junction bases unmatched: 8. This CDR3 region has 14 residues.

The CDR3 DNA is TGTGCCAGCAGCTTGGTACAGGGGGGCCAAGAGACCCAGTACTTC. It yields the protein CASSLVQGGQETQYF. The chain combines TRBV5-4 with TRBJ2-5; 8 bases align to TRBD1. The CDR3 loop spans 15 amino acids. Germline V CDR1 and CDR2: SGHNT, YYREEE (reference sequence). V trimming: 0 bases; J trimming: 1 base; junction bases outside the gene matches: 2.

The count of this clone is one. The chain carries TRBV29-1 and TRBJ2-2; TRBD2 might be the D (5 bases). Germline V gene data show CDR1 as SQVTM and CDR2 as ANQGSEA. The CDR3 is 14 amino acids. Trimming removed 4 bases at V and 5 bases at J, with 14 bases between. CDR3 bases: TGCAGCGTTGGAGCAGTTCGCGGGACCGGGGAGCTGTTTTTT. Translation: CSVGAVRGTGELFF.

This clone is a singleton in its sample. This chain joins TRBV6-1 and TRBJ2-7; 10 positions agree with TRBD1. Trimming removed 4 bases from V and 2 bases from J; junction bases left unmatched: 5. The CDR3 is 15 amino acids. Germline CDR1 and CDR2: MNHNS and SASEGT. The CDR3 sequence: CASSAGTGDTYEQYF. The CDR3 DNA reads TGTGCCAGCAGTGCCGGGACAGGGGATACCTACGAGCAGTACTTC.

The rearrangement uses TRBV6-1 and TRBJ2-2, with TRBD2 matching 8 bases. The J segment lost 0 bases and the V segment lost 4 bases, leaving 7 bases of the junction unmatched. This CDR3 is 17 amino acids long. CDR1 and CDR2 (germline): MNHNS, SASEGT. The CDR3 DNA reads TGTGCCAGCAGTGCTGCGGTACTAGCGGCGAACACCGGGGAGCTGTTTTTT. Translating it yields CASSAAVLAANTGELFF.

The CDR3 region is CASSLAGRGNEKLFF. As DNA, the CDR3 is TGTGCCAGCAGCTTAGCGGGGAGGGGGAATGAAAAACTGTTTTTT. This chain joins TRBV7-8 and TRBJ1-4; weak D call: TRBD1 (6 bases). From germline, CDR1 is SGHVS and CDR2 FQNEAQ. CDR3 length: 15 amino acids. Trimming took 0 bases from V and 5 from J, leaving 10 bases between them.